This record covers a single T cell receptor beta chain. At one end, the junction sequence differs from germline, possibly due to a read error. This sample was included in a study of T cells in Graves' hyperthyroidism and ophthalmopathy. RNA transcripts served as the template for amplifying TCR beta CDR3 regions. HTBI primers were employed in a first-round RT-PCR of the TCR CDR3. TCRdb processed the multiplex PCR reads anew with MiXCR; each CDR3 protein has one entry. Among hundreds of thousands of distinct CDR3 sequences listed, 11% to 15% were seen once. The TCR was taken from a woman in her 30s with Graves' hyperthyroidism that later progressed to Graves' ophthalmopathy. Sequencing was done on a sample of blood.

The CDR3 DNA is TGTGCCAGCAGCAGGGACGGGTCCACCTCCTACGGGCAGTACTTC. Its protein product is CASSRDGSTSYGQYF. The chain recombines TRBV7-3 with TRBJ2-7; D may be TRBD1 or TRBD2 (5 bases each). CDR3 size: 15 residues. Germline V lookup: CDR1 SGHTA, CDR2 FQGTGA.